Listed here is a single T cell receptor (beta chain). Antigen: not known. Trimming at V came to 10 bases and at J to 5 bases, leaving 15 bases not matched to a gene. This CDR3 has 16 residues. Germline-derived CDR1 and CDR2 are SNHLY and FYNNEI. This record belongs to a study of vaccination and CD4 T cells after COVID-19. At the Johns Hopkins FTIC core, DNA taken from cultured CD4+ T cells was sequenced by way of the Oncomine TCR Beta short-read assay. Genomic DNA was isolated from cultured CD4+ T cells. TCRdb reprocessed the PCR reads via MiXCR and lists one record per CDR3 protein. This table has 10,000 or so distinct CDR3 sequences, under 60% appearing once. Treatment denoted: roughly 10-day PBMC culture with coronavirus spike peptide pools or control peptides (ViraFEST assay). Cultures of PBMCs, approximately 2 million per well, were set up with about 10 IU/ml IL-2 and roughly 9 ug/ml peptide pools.

The chain links TRBV2 to TRBJ1-1; 11 bases map to TRBD1. The specimen was CD4+ T cells from blood, cultured in vitro. This TCR came from a human donor who had recovered from COVID-19. The CDR3 loop is CANIKGQGVGGTEAFF. The CDR3 bases are TGTGCCAACATCAAGGGACAGGGGGTAGGAGGGACTGAAGCTTTCTTT.